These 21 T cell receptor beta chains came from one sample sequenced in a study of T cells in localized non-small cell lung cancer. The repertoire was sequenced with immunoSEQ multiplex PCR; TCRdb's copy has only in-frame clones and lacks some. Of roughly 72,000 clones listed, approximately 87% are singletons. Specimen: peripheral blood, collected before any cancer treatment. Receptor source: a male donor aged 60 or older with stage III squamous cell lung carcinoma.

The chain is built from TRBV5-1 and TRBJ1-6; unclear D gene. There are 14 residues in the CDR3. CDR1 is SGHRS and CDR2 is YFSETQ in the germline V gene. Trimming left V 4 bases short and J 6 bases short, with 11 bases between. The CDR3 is CASSRRISNSPLHF. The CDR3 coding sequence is TGCGCCAGCAGCCGACGAATCAGTAATTCACCCCTCCACTTT.

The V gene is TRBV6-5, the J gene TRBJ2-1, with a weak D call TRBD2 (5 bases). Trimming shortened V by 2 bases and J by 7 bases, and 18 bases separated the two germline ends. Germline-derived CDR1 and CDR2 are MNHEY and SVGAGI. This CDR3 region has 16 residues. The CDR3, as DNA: TGTGCCAGCAGTTACCGATACGACTTTACGGGAAATGAGCAGTTCTTC. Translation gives CASSYRYDFTGNEQFF.

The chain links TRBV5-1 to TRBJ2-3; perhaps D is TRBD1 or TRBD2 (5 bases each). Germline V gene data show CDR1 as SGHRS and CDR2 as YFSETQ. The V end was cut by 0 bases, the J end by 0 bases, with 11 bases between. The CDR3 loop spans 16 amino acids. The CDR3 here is CASSLENRDSTDTQYF. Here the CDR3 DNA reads TGCGCCAGCAGCTTGGAAAACCGGGACAGCACAGATACGCAGTATTTT.

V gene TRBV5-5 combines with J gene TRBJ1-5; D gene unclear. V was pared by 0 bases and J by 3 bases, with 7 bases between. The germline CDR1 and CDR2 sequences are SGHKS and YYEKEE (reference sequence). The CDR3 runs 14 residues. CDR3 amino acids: CASSLERLNQPQHF. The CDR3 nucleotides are TGTGCCAGCAGCTTGGAACGGCTCAATCAGCCCCAGCATTTT.

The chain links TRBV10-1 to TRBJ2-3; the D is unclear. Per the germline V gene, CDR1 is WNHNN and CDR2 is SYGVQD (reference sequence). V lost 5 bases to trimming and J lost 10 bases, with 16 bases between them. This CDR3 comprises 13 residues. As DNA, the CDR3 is TGCGCCAGCAGTTCCCAGGCCCAAGGCGCGCAGTATTTT. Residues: CASSSQAQGAQYF.

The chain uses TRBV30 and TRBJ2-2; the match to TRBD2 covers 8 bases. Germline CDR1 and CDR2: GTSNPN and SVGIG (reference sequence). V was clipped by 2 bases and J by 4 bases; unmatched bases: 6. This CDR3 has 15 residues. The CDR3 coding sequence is TGTGCCTGGAGTAAATTAGCGGGGACCACCGGGGAGCTGTTTTTT. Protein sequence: CAWSKLAGTTGELFF.

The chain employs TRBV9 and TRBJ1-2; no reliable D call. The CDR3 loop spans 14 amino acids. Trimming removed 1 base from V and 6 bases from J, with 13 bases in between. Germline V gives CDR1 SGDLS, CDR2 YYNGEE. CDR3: CASSVLDGLDGYTF. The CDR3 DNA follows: TGTGCCAGCAGCGTACTCGACGGGCTTGATGGCTACACCTTC.

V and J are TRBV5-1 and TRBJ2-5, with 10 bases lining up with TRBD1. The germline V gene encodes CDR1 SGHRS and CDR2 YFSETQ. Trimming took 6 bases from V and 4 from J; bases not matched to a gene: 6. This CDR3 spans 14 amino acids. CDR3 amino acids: CASTDRGGLETQYF. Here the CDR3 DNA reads TGCGCCAGCACGGACAGGGGGGGGCTAGAGACCCAGTACTTC.

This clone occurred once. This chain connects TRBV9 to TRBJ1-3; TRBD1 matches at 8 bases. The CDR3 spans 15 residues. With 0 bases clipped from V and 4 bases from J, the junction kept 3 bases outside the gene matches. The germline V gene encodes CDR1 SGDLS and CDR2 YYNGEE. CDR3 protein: CASSVDRTGGNTIYF. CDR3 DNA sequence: TGTGCCAGCAGCGTAGATAGGACAGGGGGAAACACCATATATTTT.

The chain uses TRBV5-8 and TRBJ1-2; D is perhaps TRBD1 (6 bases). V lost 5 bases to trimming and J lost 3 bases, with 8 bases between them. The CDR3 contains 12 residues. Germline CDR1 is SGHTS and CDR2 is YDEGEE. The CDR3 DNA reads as TGTGCCAGCAGTCAGGGGTACTATGGCTACACCTTC. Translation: CASSQGYYGYTF.

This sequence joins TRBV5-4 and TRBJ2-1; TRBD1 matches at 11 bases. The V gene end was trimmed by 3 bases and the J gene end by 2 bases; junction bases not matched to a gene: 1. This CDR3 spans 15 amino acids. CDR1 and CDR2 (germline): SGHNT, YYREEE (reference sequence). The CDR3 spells CASSSGQGAYNEQFF. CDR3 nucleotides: TGTGCCAGCAGCTCGGGACAGGGGGCCTACAATGAGCAGTTCTTC.

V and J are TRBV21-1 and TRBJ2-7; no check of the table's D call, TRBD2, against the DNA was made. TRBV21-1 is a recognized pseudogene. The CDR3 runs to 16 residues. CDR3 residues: CASSKDGGPNSYEQYF. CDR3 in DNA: TGTGCCAGCAGCAAAGACGGGGGGCCGAACTCCTACGAGCAGTACTTC.

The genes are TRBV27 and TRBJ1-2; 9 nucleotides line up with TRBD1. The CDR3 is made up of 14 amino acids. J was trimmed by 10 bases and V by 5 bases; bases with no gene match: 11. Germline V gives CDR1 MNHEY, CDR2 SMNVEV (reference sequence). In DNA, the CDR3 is TGTGCCAGCAGTCGGACAGGGGCTTTCCGTGACTACACCTTC. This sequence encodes CASSRTGAFRDYTF.

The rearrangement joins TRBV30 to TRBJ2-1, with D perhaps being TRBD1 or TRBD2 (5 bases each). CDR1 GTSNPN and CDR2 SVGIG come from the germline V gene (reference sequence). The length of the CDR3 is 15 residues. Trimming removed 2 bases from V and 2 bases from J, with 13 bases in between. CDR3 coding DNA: TGTGCCTGGAGTCCTCTGGGGGTAGCCTACAATGAGCAGTTCTTC. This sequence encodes CAWSPLGVAYNEQFF. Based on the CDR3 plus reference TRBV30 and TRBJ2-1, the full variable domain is SQTIHQWPATLVQPVGSPLSLECTVEGTSNPNLYWYRQAAGRGLQLLFYSVGIGQISSEVPQNLSASRPQDRQFILSSKKLLLSDSGFYLCAWSPLGVAYNEQFFGPGTRLTVL.

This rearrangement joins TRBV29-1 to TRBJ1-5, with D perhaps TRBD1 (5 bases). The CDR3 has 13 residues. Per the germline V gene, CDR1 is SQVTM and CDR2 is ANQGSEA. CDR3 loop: CSGQGPDGQPQHF. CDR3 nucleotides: TGCAGTGGGCAGGGACCCGACGGCCAGCCCCAGCATTTT.

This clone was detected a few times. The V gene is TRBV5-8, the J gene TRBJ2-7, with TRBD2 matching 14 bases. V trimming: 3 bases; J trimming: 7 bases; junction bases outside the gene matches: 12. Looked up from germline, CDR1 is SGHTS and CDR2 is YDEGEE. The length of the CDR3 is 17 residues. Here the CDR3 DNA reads TGTGCCAGCAGCTGGAGGACTAGCGGGGGGTCCTCTCGGGAGCAGTACTTC. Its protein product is CASSWRTSGGSSREQYF.

CDR3 region: CASSYSYGDTEAFF. CDR3 in DNA: TGTGCCAGCAGTTACTCGTACGGGGACACTGAAGCTTTCTTT. The genes are TRBV6-6 and TRBJ1-1, with D uncertain. Trimming pared 0 bases from V and 3 bases from J, leaving 8 bases between. The germline CDR1 and CDR2 sequences are MNHNY and SVGAGI (reference sequence). CDR3 length: 14 residues.

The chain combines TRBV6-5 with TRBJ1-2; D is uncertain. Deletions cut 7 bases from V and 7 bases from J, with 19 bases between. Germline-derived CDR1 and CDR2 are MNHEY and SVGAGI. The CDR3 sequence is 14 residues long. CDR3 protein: CASTQGLRGSGYTF. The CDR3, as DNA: TGTGCCAGCACCCAAGGATTACGAGGGAGTGGCTACACCTTC.

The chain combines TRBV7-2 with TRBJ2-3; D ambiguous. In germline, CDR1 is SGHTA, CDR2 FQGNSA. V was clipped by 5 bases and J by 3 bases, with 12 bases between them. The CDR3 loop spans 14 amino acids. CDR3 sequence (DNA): TGTGCCAGCAGCAAGGAAGGGTCGACAGATACGCAGTATTTT. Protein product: CASSKEGSTDTQYF.

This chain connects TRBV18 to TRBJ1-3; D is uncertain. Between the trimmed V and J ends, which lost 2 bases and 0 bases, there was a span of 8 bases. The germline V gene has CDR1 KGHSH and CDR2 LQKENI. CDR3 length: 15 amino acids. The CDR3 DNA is TGTGCCAGCTCACCAGGAGCCGACTCTGGAAACACCATATATTTT. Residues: CASSPGADSGNTIYF.

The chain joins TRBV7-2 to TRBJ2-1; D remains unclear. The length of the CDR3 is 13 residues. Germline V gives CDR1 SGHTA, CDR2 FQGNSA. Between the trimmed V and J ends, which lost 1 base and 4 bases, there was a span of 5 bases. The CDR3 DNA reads TGTGCCAGCAGCTTAGGGATTTACAATGAGCAGTTCTTC. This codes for CASSLGIYNEQFF.